One sample yielded the 24 T cell receptor beta chains listed below, sequenced in a study of blood T cell repertoires in COVID-19. TCRdb's copy holds only in-frame clones and misses some; the assay was immunoSEQ multiplex PCR. The data show about 530,000 clones, around 90% seen once. The sequencing input was peripheral blood. These receptors were taken from a woman aged 45-59 years with COVID-19, enrolled during active disease.

The chain uses TRBV7-3 and TRBJ2-1; D ambiguous. Trimming removed 5 bases from V and 6 bases from J, with 8 bases in between. Germline values: CDR1 SGHTA, CDR2 FQGTGA. This CDR3 is 12 amino acids long. The CDR3 DNA reads as TGTGCCAGCAGCGGCCAAAGCAATGAGCAGTTCTTC. It is translated as CASSGQSNEQFF.

This rearrangement joins TRBV6-5 to TRBJ2-2; 9 bases align to TRBD1. After removal of 7 bases from V and 6 bases from J, the junction contained 6 bases not matched to a gene. CDR3 length: 14 amino acids. In germline, CDR1 is MNHEY, CDR2 SVGAGI. CDR3 sequence: CASTIGTGSGELFF. For the CDR3, the DNA is TGTGCCAGCACAATCGGGACAGGGTCCGGGGAGCTGTTTTTT.

This chain uses TRBV9 with TRBJ1-4, with D tentatively TRBD1 (6 bases). Germline lookup yields CDR1 SGDLS and CDR2 YYNGEE. Trimming stripped 0 bases from V and 7 bases from J, with 13 bases between. The CDR3 has 15 residues. The CDR3: CASSVEGRGGEKLFF. The CDR3 DNA sequence: TGTGCCAGCAGCGTAGAGGGAAGGGGGGGTGAAAAACTGTTTTTT. The whole variable domain, filled in from reference TRBV9 and TRBJ1-4, reads DSGVTQTPKHLITATGQRVTLRCSPRSGDLSVYWYQQSLDQGLQFLIQYYNGEERAKGNILERFSAQQFPDLHSELNLSSLELGDSALYFCASSVEGRGGEKLFFGSGTQLSVL.

The gene calls are TRBV9 and TRBJ2-1; D not resolved. Deletions cut 0 bases from V and 8 bases from J, with 3 bases between. The CDR3 spans 11 residues. CDR1 is SGDLS, CDR2 YYNGEE, per germline. CDR3 amino acids: CASSVGHEQFF. The CDR3 DNA follows: TGTGCCAGCAGCGTAGGGCATGAGCAGTTCTTC.

The rearrangement uses TRBV2 and TRBJ1-2; TRBD1 is a possible D gene (6 bases). V dropped 6 bases and J dropped 8 bases, with 19 bases sitting between them. The CDR3 totals 14 residues. Per the germline V gene, CDR1 is SNHLY and CDR2 is FYNNEI. The DNA for the CDR3 is TGTGCCAGCAGCCCTACACAGGGCTTTCACGGCTACACCTTC. Translated, it gives CASSPTQGFHGYTF.

DNA for the CDR3: TGTGCCTGCCAGGGGGCCGTCGAAAAACTGTTTTTT. This translates into CACQGAVEKLFF. The chain combines TRBV19 with TRBJ1-4; TRBD1 matches 8 bases. CDR3 length: 12 residues. J lost 8 bases, V lost 11 bases, and 7 bases had no gene match. CDR1 is LNHDA and CDR2 is SQIVND in the germline V gene (reference sequence).

This sequence joins TRBV19 and TRBJ2-7; TRBD2 might be the D (7 bases). This CDR3 region has 16 residues. The germline V gene has CDR1 LNHDA and CDR2 SQIVND (reference sequence). Trimming took off 5 bases at V and 2 bases at J, with 19 bases between the two ends. The DNA for the CDR3 is TGTGCCAGTAGTCGATCTTGGGGGGGGGCCCCCTACGAGCAGTACTTC. It codes for CASSRSWGGAPYEQYF.

The chain is built from TRBV20-1 and TRBJ2-3, with D maybe TRBD2 (6 bases). The CDR3 is made up of 17 amino acids. CDR1 is DFQATT and CDR2 is SNEGSKA in the germline V gene (reference sequence). Between the trimmed V and J ends, which lost 3 bases and 3 bases, there was a span of 22 bases. CDR3 protein: CSASGDLTGEETDTQYF. CDR3 nucleotide sequence: TGCAGTGCTAGTGGAGACTTAACGGGGGAAGAAACAGATACGCAGTATTTT.

This chain uses TRBV2 with TRBJ1-5, with D possibly TRBD1 on 6 matching bases. V lost 4 bases to trimming and J lost 5 bases, with 12 bases between them. Germline values: CDR1 SNHLY, CDR2 FYNNEI. This CDR3 region has 14 residues. The CDR3 loop reads CASSGGGAYQPQHF. In DNA, the CDR3 is TGTGCCAGCAGTGGAGGGGGAGCCTATCAGCCCCAGCATTTT.

The chain combines TRBV7-8 with TRBJ2-7; weak D call: TRBD2 (6 bases). CDR1 is SGHVS, CDR2 FQNEAQ, per germline. V lost 10 bases and J 4 bases, leaving 17 bases between the germline ends. This CDR3 is built from 13 residues. The CDR3, as DNA: TGTGCCACGATCCCTCCGGGAGAGTACGAGCAGTACTTC. Translating gives CATIPPGEYEQYF. Based on the CDR3 plus reference TRBV7-8 and TRBJ2-7, the full variable domain is GAGVSQSPRYKVAKRGQDVALRCDPISGHVSLFWYQQALGQGPEFLTYFQNEAQLDKSGLPSDRFFAERPEGSVSTLKIQRTQQEDSAVYLCATIPPGEYEQYFGPGTRLTVT.

The rearrangement joins TRBV6-5 to TRBJ2-7, with D perhaps matching TRBD1 (6 bases). Deletions cut 9 bases from V and 6 bases from J, with 21 bases between. The CDR3 loop spans 14 amino acids. Germline CDR1 MNHEY, CDR2 SVGAGI. The CDR3 sequence: CASNDRIGFSEQYF. The DNA of the CDR3 is TGTGCCAGTAACGACAGGATCGGATTTAGCGAGCAGTACTTC.

V usage is TRBV5-1 and J usage is TRBJ2-2; 9 bases are shared with TRBD2. This CDR3 has 15 amino acids. V shed 2 bases, J shed 5 bases, and the junction held 4 bases outside the gene matches. Germline lookup yields CDR1 SGHRS and CDR2 YFSETQ. Written as DNA, the CDR3 is TGCGCCAGCAGCTTAGCGGGGGGCACGACCGGGGAGCTGTTTTTT. Translation gives CASSLAGGTTGELFF.

The V and J genes are TRBV20-1 and TRBJ1-2; D ambiguous. From germline, CDR1 is DFQATT and CDR2 SNEGSKA (reference sequence). The CDR3 runs 11 residues. V lost 6 bases, J lost 1 base, and 6 bases lay in between. For the CDR3, the DNA is TGCAGTGCCCCTGTTAACTATGGCTACACCTTC. Translating it yields CSAPVNYGYTF.

The chain carries TRBV9 and TRBJ2-5; 9 bases are shared with TRBD2. The CDR3 runs 16 residues. The trim removed 0 bases at V and 2 bases at J, leaving 5 bases unmatched. CDR1 SGDLS and CDR2 YYNGEE come from the germline V gene. As DNA, the CDR3 is TGTGCCAGCAGCGTAGGAGCGGGGGGCTTACAAGAGACCCAGTACTTC. It is translated as CASSVGAGGLQETQYF.

The chain employs TRBV2 and TRBJ2-7, with D tentatively TRBD1 (6 bases). Germline CDR1 is SNHLY and CDR2 is FYNNEI. Trimming removed 5 bases from V and 5 bases from J, with 19 bases in between. The CDR3 is 15 residues long. The CDR3 DNA reads TGTGCCAGCAGTTCATGGCAGGGGCGAGGGGACGAGCAGTACTTC. Its protein is CASSSWQGRGDEQYF. Together with reference TRBV2 and TRBJ2-7, the CDR3 gives the full variable domain: EPEVTQTPSHQVTQMGQEVILRCVPISNHLYFYWYRQILGQKVEFLVSFYNNEISEKSEIFDDQFSVERPDGSNFTLKIRSTKLEDSAMYFCASSSWQGRGDEQYFGPGTRLTVT.

This chain uses TRBV5-1 with TRBJ1-5, with D possibly being TRBD1 (5 bases). The CDR3 has 14 residues. The germline V and J ends were trimmed by 4 bases and 4 bases, with 12 bases remaining between them. In germline, CDR1 is SGHRS, CDR2 YFSETQ. CDR3 DNA sequence: TGCGCCAGCAGCGTCGACTCAGGGAATCAGCCCCAGCATTTT. Protein: CASSVDSGNQPQHF. Full variable domain (missing parts from reference TRBV5-1 and TRBJ1-5): KAGVTQTPRYLIKTRGQQVTLSCSPISGHRSVSWYQQTPGQGLQFLFEYFSETQRNKGNFPGRFSGRQFSNSRSEMNVSTLELGDSALYLCASSVDSGNQPQHFGDGTRLSIL.

The genes are TRBV30 and TRBJ2-7; 7 bases agree with TRBD1. This CDR3 contains 15 residues. CDR1 is GTSNPN, CDR2 SVGIG, per germline (reference sequence). The trim removed 3 bases at V and 5 bases at J, leaving 13 bases unmatched. The CDR3 nucleotides are TGTGCCTGGAGAGGGGGACAGACGACCTTAGACGAGCAGTACTTC. It encodes CAWRGGQTTLDEQYF.

Concerning this clone itself: This sample also contains other DNA sequences that code for the same CDR3. The chain employs TRBV5-6 and TRBJ1-1, with D perhaps matching TRBD1 (6 bases). The germline CDR1 and CDR2 sequences are SGHDT and YYEEEE. With 2 bases removed from V and 4 bases from J, the gap between germline ends came to 9 bases. The length of the CDR3 is 13 residues. In DNA form, the CDR3 reads TGTGCCAGCAGCTTAGGCAGGGGCACTGAAGCTTTCTTT. Protein product: CASSLGRGTEAFF.

This clone has only one observation. This chain links TRBV6-5 with TRBJ1-5, with D possibly TRBD1 on 6 matching bases. The CDR3 loop spans 13 amino acids. The germline gives CDR1 MNHEY, CDR2 SVGAGI. Trimming took off 4 bases at V and 5 bases at J, with 9 bases between the two ends. This CDR3 is CASSWDNDQPQHF. DNA for the CDR3: TGTGCCAGCAGTTGGGACAATGATCAGCCCCAGCATTTT.

This clone was counted between two and nine times. The chain links TRBV18 to TRBJ1-1; D is ambiguous. Trimming shortened V by 4 bases and J by 1 base, and 10 bases separated the two germline ends. The CDR3 is made up of 14 amino acids. Germline-derived CDR1 and CDR2 are KGHSH and LQKENI. This CDR3 is CASSQSRQNTEAFF. The CDR3 nucleotides read TGTGCCAGCTCACAATCCAGACAGAACACTGAAGCTTTCTTT.

The rearrangement joins TRBV6-4 to TRBJ1-1; TRBD1 aligns across 7 bases. CDR3 size: 19 residues. Per germline, CDR1 MRHNA and CDR2 SNTAGT. With 0 bases clipped from V and 3 bases from J, the junction kept 16 bases outside the gene matches. CDR3: CASSDSSRGMVEEDTEAFF. The CDR3 region has the DNA TGTGCCAGCAGTGACTCAAGCAGGGGGATGGTGGAAGAGGACACTGAAGCTTTCTTT.

On this clone itself: This specimen includes other DNA sequences encoding the same CDR3. The chain carries TRBV29-1 and TRBJ1-1; a weak D match, TRBD1 (6 bases). Trimming shortened V by 3 bases and J by 1 base, and 6 bases separated the two germline ends. CDR3 length equals 12 residues. The germline gives CDR1 SQVTM, CDR2 ANQGSEA. In DNA, the CDR3 is TGCAGCGTTGAGGGGGCGAACACTGAAGCTTTCTTT. It codes for CSVEGANTEAFF. Full variable domain (rest looked up from reference TRBV29-1 and TRBJ1-1): SAVISQKPSRDICQRGTSLTIQCQVDSQVTMMFWYRQQPGQSLTLIATANQGSEATYESGFVIDKFPISRPNLTFSTLTVSNMSPEDSSIYLCSVEGANTEAFFGQGTRLTVV.

The V and J genes are TRBV3-1 (or the pseudogene TRBV3-2) and TRBJ1-3; TRBD1 matches at 7 bases. Germline loops: CDR1 LGHDT, CDR2 YNNKEL (reference sequence). V shed 4 bases and J 2 bases; nucleotides not matched to a gene: 11. This CDR3 is built from 17 residues. DNA of the CDR3: TGTGCCAGCAGCCCCCCAGGACAGGAAACGGCTGGAAACACCATATATTTT. Its protein is CASSPPGQETAGNTIYF.

This clone turned up a few times. This chain connects TRBV6-6 to TRBJ1-1; D remains unclear. The ends were cut back, 10 bases at V and 3 bases at J, with 18 bases in the middle. The CDR3 spans 14 residues. The germline V gene has CDR1 MNHNY and CDR2 SVGAGI (reference sequence). The CDR3 reads CATSLGEPHTEAFF. In DNA, the CDR3 is TGTGCCACCTCGTTAGGAGAACCACACACTGAAGCTTTCTTT.